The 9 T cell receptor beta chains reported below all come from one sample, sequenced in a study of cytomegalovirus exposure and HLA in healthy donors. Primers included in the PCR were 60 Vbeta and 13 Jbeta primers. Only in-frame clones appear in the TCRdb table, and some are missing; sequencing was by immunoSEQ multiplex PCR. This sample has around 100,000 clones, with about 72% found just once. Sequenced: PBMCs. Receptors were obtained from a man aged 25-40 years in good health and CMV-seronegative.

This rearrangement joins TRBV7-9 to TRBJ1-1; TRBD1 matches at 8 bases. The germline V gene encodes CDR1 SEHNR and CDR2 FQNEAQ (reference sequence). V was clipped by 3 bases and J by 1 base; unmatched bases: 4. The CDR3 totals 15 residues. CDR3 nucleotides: TGTGCCAGCAGCTTCTACACAGGGGGGAACACTGAAGCTTTCTTT. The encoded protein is CASSFYTGGNTEAFF.

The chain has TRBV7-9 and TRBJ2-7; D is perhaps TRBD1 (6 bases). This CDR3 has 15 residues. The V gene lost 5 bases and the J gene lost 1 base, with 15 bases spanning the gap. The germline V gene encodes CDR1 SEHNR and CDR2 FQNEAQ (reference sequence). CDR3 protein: CASSPWTEISYEQYF. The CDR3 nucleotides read TGTGCCAGCAGCCCTTGGACAGAGATTTCCTACGAGCAGTACTTC.

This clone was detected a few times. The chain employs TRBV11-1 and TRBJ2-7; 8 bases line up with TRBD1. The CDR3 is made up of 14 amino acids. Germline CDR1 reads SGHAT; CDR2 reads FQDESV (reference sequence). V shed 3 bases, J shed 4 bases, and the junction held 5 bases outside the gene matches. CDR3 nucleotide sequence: TGTGCCAGCAGCTTTCAGGGGGCAAGGTACGAGCAGTACTTC. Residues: CASSFQGARYEQYF.

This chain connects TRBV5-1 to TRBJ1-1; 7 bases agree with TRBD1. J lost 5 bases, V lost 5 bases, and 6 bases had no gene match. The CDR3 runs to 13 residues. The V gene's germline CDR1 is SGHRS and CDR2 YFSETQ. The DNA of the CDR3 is TGCGCCAGCAGACAGGGGAGTGAGACTGAAGCTTTCTTT. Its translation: CASRQGSETEAFF.

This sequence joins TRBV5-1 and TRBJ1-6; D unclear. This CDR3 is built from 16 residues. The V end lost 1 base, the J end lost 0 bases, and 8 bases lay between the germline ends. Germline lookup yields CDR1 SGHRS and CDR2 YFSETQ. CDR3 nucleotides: TGCGCCAGCAGCTTGACCGGGAGCTCCTATAATTCACCCCTCCACTTT. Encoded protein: CASSLTGSSYNSPLHF. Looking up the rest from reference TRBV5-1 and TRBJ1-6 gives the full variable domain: KAGVTQTPRYLIKTRGQQVTLSCSPISGHRSVSWYQQTPGQGLQFLFEYFSETQRNKGNFPGRFSGRQFSNSRSEMNVSTLELGDSALYLCASSLTGSSYNSPLHFGNGTRLTVT.

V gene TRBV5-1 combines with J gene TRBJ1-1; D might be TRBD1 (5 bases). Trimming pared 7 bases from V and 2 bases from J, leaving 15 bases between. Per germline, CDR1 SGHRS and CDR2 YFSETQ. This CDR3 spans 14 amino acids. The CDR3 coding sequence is TGCGCCAGCGGTCTGGGGCGGGAAAACACTGAAGCTTTCTTT. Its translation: CASGLGRENTEAFF.

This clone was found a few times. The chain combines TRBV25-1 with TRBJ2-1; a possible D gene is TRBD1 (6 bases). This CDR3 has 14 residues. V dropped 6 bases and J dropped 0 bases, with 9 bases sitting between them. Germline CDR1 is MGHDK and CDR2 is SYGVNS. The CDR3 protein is CASRGASSYNEQFF. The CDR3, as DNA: TGTGCCAGCAGGGGGGCAAGCTCCTACAATGAGCAGTTCTTC.

This CDR3 is CAISESTGGNGYTF. CDR3 bases: TGTGCCATCAGTGAGTCGACGGGGGGCAATGGCTACACCTTC. This chain connects TRBV10-3 to TRBJ1-2; the D gene is possibly TRBD1 (6 bases). CDR1 is ENHRY and CDR2 is SYGVKD in the germline V gene. The CDR3 has 14 amino acids. V was pared by 0 bases and J by 6 bases, with 11 bases between.

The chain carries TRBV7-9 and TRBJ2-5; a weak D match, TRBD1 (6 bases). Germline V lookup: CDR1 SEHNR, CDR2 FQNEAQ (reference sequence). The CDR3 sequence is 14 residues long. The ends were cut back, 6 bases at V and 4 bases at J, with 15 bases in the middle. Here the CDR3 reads CASSRTQGRETQYF. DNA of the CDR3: TGTGCCAGCAGTCGAACCCAGGGGAGAGAGACCCAGTACTTC. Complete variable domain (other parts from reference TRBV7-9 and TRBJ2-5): DTGVSQNPRHKITKRGQNVTFRCDPISEHNRLYWYRQTLGQGPEFLTYFQNEAQLEKSRLLSDRFSAERPKGSFSTLEIQRTEQGDSAMYLCASSRTQGRETQYFGPGTRLLVL.